Listed below are T cell receptor beta chains from one sample, sequenced in a study of blood T cells in healthy people across ages. TCRdb passed the 5' RACE reads through MiXCR, listing each CDR3 protein once. Here the sample spans under 2,000,000 distinct CDR3 sequences, roughly 52% being singletons. Sequenced: blood. All receptors derive from a middle-aged woman in good health. CDR3s include the opening cysteine and the closing phenylalanine or tryptophan. D genes are given only for firm matches. Size is stated for part of the rows, as once, few or many counts, or as a class when the clone is expanded.

d_gene: NA
abundance: NA
len: 16
j_gene: TRBJ1-4
v_gene: TRBV6-5
CDR3nt: TGTGCCAGCAGTTACGGGTCCAGGGTCACTAATGAAAAACTGTTTTTT
CDR3aa: CASSYGSRVTNEKLFF

d_gene: TRBD1
abundance: few
len: 14
j_gene: TRBJ2-7
v_gene: TRBV6-2/TRBV6-3
CDR3nt: TGTGCCAGCAGTTCCATGGACAGGGGTGGTGAGCAGTACTTC
CDR3aa: CASSSMDRGGEQYF

d_gene: TRBD1
abundance: NA
len: 17
j_gene: TRBJ2-6
v_gene: TRBV27
CDR3nt: TGTGCCAGCGGACCGGGACAGGGATTAACTGGGGCCAACGTCCTGACTTTC
CDR3aa: CASGPGQGLTGANVLTF

d_gene: TRBD1
abundance: few
len: 16
j_gene: TRBJ2-1
v_gene: TRBV6-5
CDR3nt: TGTGCCAGCGCCGTGGGGGACAGGGGGCGCCTGAATGAGCAGTTCTTC
CDR3aa: CASAVGDRGRLNEQFF

d_gene: NA
abundance: few
len: 15
j_gene: TRBJ2-7
v_gene: TRBV4-3
CDR3nt: TGCGCCAGCAGCCAACGTTCTGGCGGCTCCTACGAGCAGTACTTC
CDR3aa: CASSQRSGGSYEQYF

d_gene: NA
abundance: once
len: 14
j_gene: TRBJ1-2
v_gene: TRBV2
CDR3nt: TGTGCCAGCAGGGAAGTGGTCTCCCTACGTGGCTACACCTTC
CDR3aa: CASREVVSLRGYTF

d_gene: NA
abundance: NA
len: 16
j_gene: TRBJ2-1
v_gene: TRBV4-2
CDR3nt: TGTGCCAGCAGCCAAGATTATCGCCAGGGTGTCAATGAGCAGTTCTTC
CDR3aa: CASSQDYRQGVNEQFF

d_gene: NA
abundance: NA
len: 20
j_gene: TRBJ2-3
v_gene: TRBV4-2
CDR3nt: TGTGCCAGCAGCCACCTCTTCCCGGGGCAGGGGCTTTCTAGCACAGATACGCAGTATTTT
CDR3aa: CASSHLFPGQGLSSTDTQYF

d_gene: TRBD2
abundance: few
len: 17
j_gene: TRBJ2-7
v_gene: TRBV14
CDR3nt: TGTGCCAGCAGCCAAGATTTAACTAGCGGGGACGGACGGGAGCAGTACTTC
CDR3aa: CASSQDLTSGDGREQYF

d_gene: NA
abundance: NA
len: 16
j_gene: TRBJ2-5
v_gene: TRBV6-4
CDR3nt: TGTGCCAGCAGCCGGATCGCCGGGGGAAGTTACAATGAGCAGTACTTC
CDR3aa: CASSRIAGGSYNEQYF

d_gene: NA
abundance: once
len: 15
j_gene: TRBJ2-3
v_gene: TRBV20-1
CDR3nt: TGCAGTGCTAGAGATAGGGGAGTAAGCACAGATACGCAGTATTTT
CDR3aa: CSARDRGVSTDTQYF

d_gene: NA
abundance: NA
len: 15
j_gene: TRBJ2-1
v_gene: TRBV5-1
CDR3nt: TGCGCCAGCAGCTCGTTCCCCTTAACCAACAATGAGCAGTTCTTC
CDR3aa: CASSSFPLTNNEQFF

d_gene: TRBD1
abundance: few
len: 17
j_gene: TRBJ1-6
v_gene: TRBV13
CDR3nt: TGTGCCAGCAGCCCACAATCAAGACAGGGACCCAATTCACCCCTCCACTTT
CDR3aa: CASSPQSRQGPNSPLHF

d_gene: NA
abundance: NA
len: 14
j_gene: TRBJ2-5
v_gene: TRBV4-3
CDR3nt: TGCGCCAGCAGCCAAAGTTCGGCAGAAGAGACCCAGTACTTC
CDR3aa: CASSQSSAEETQYF

d_gene: NA
abundance: NA
len: 13
j_gene: TRBJ1-2
v_gene: TRBV6-6
CDR3nt: TGTGCCAGCAGACCCGACATCAACTATGGCTACACCTTC
CDR3aa: CASRPDINYGYTF

d_gene: NA
abundance: NA
len: 11
j_gene: TRBJ1-2
v_gene: TRBV29-1
CDR3nt: TGCAGCGAAAACAGGATTTATGACTACACCTTC
CDR3aa: CSENRIYDYTF

d_gene: NA
abundance: once
len: 11
j_gene: TRBJ1-2
v_gene: TRBV29-1
CDR3nt: TGCAACGTTGCGGGGAGCTATGGCTACACCTTC
CDR3aa: CNVAGSYGYTF

d_gene: TRBD2
abundance: NA
len: 17
j_gene: TRBJ2-5
v_gene: TRBV4-3
CDR3nt: TGCGCCAGCAGCCAGCAAATAGCGGGGGATACAACCTACAAGCAGTACTTC
CDR3aa: CASSQQIAGDTTYKQYF

d_gene: TRBD2
abundance: NA
len: 20
j_gene: TRBJ2-3
v_gene: TRBV4-3
CDR3nt: TGCGCCAGTAGCCCCCATGGGAGGGGGACTAGCGGGGGCCACACAGATACGCAGTATTTT
CDR3aa: CASSPHGRGTSGGHTDTQYF

d_gene: NA
abundance: many
len: 14
j_gene: TRBJ2-5
v_gene: TRBV4-3
CDR3nt: TGTGCCAGCAGTCCCTCGGGGGGCGGGGAGACCCAGTACTTC
CDR3aa: CASSPSGGGETQYF

d_gene: TRBD1
abundance: NA
len: 15
j_gene: TRBJ1-1
v_gene: TRBV20-1
CDR3nt: TGCAGTGCTAGAAAGACAGGGGGCTTTGACACTGAAGCTTTCTTT
CDR3aa: CSARKTGGFDTEAFF

d_gene: NA
abundance: NA
len: 15
j_gene: TRBJ2-5
v_gene: TRBV20-1
CDR3nt: TGCAGTGCTAGATTCCTGGGGGACTCGAAAGAGACCCAGTACTTC
CDR3aa: CSARFLGDSKETQYF

d_gene: TRBD1
abundance: NA
len: 12
j_gene: TRBJ1-2
v_gene: TRBV20-1
CDR3nt: TGCAGTGCCAACGACAGGGGGGATGGCTACACCTTC
CDR3aa: CSANDRGDGYTF

d_gene: NA
abundance: NA
len: 17
j_gene: TRBJ2-1
v_gene: TRBV18
CDR3nt: TGTGCCAGCTCACCTAACGAAAGGGGGGCCGCGGGGAATGAGCAGTTCTTC
CDR3aa: CASSPNERGAAGNEQFF

d_gene: NA
abundance: NA
len: 13
j_gene: TRBJ2-1
v_gene: TRBV6-1
CDR3nt: TGTGCCACCCCAGGGGACATCAAGAATGAGCAGTTCTTC
CDR3aa: CATPGDIKNEQFF

d_gene: TRBD2
abundance: NA
len: 13
j_gene: TRBJ2-1
v_gene: TRBV27
CDR3nt: TGTGCCAGCAGGGGACTAGCGCCCAATGAGCAGTTCTTC
CDR3aa: CASRGLAPNEQFF

d_gene: NA
abundance: few
len: 13
j_gene: TRBJ2-1
v_gene: TRBV29-1
CDR3nt: TGCAGCGTTGGTAGGGAGTATTACAATGAGCAGTTCTTC
CDR3aa: CSVGREYYNEQFF

d_gene: NA
abundance: few
len: 15
j_gene: TRBJ2-5
v_gene: TRBV5-6
CDR3nt: TGTGCCAGCAGCTGGGGGACACAGGGTGGAGAGACCCAGTACTTC
CDR3aa: CASSWGTQGGETQYF

d_gene: NA
abundance: many
len: 13
j_gene: TRBJ2-3
v_gene: TRBV20-1
CDR3nt: TGCAGTGCGCGCTGGACAGTCACAGATACGCAGTATTTT
CDR3aa: CSARWTVTDTQYF

d_gene: NA
abundance: NA
len: 16
j_gene: TRBJ2-5
v_gene: TRBV4-3
CDR3nt: TGCGCCAGCAGCCAAATGGTGGGGTCTGGGGGAGAGACCCAGTACTTC
CDR3aa: CASSQMVGSGGETQYF

d_gene: TRBD2
abundance: NA
len: 16
j_gene: TRBJ2-3
v_gene: TRBV15
CDR3nt: TGTGCCACCAGCAGAGAGCGGGGACTAGTCGCAAATACGCAGTATTTT
CDR3aa: CATSRERGLVANTQYF

d_gene: NA
abundance: NA
len: 16
j_gene: TRBJ2-2
v_gene: TRBV9
CDR3nt: TGTGCCAGCAGCGTAAGTCACAGACAGAACACCGGGGAGCTGTTTTTT
CDR3aa: CASSVSHRQNTGELFF

d_gene: TRBD1
abundance: NA
len: 14
j_gene: TRBJ2-1
v_gene: TRBV6-5
CDR3nt: TGTGCCAGCCTGGGACAGGGGGCCGTCAATGAGCAGTTCTTC
CDR3aa: CASLGQGAVNEQFF

d_gene: NA
abundance: NA
len: 14
j_gene: TRBJ2-7
v_gene: TRBV5-6
CDR3nt: TGTGCCAGCAGGGACACAGGACCCTACAATGAGCAGTACTTC
CDR3aa: CASRDTGPYNEQYF

d_gene: NA
abundance: few
len: 12
j_gene: TRBJ2-1
v_gene: TRBV3-1
CDR3nt: TGTGCCAGCAGCCAAGAGGCCAATGAGCAGTTCTTC
CDR3aa: CASSQEANEQFF

d_gene: NA
abundance: NA
len: 14
j_gene: TRBJ2-4
v_gene: TRBV6-2/TRBV6-3
CDR3nt: TGTGCCAGCAACCGTGGCCTGGGCCCAAACATTCAGTACTTC
CDR3aa: CASNRGLGPNIQYF

d_gene: TRBD1
abundance: NA
len: 15
j_gene: TRBJ2-1
v_gene: TRBV19
CDR3nt: TGTGCCAGTAGTATAGGAGGGACAGGGGGCGGTGAGCAGTTCTTC
CDR3aa: CASSIGGTGGGEQFF

d_gene: NA
abundance: few
len: 12
j_gene: TRBJ2-7
v_gene: TRBV7-9
CDR3nt: TGTGCCAGCAGCTTCGCCCCCCACGAGCAGTACTTC
CDR3aa: CASSFAPHEQYF

d_gene: NA
abundance: NA
len: 15
j_gene: TRBJ1-5
v_gene: TRBV2
CDR3nt: TGTGCCAGCAGTGAAAGGGAATTGAGCAATCAGCCCCAGCATTTT
CDR3aa: CASSERELSNQPQHF

d_gene: NA
abundance: few
len: 14
j_gene: TRBJ2-5
v_gene: TRBV29-1
CDR3nt: TGCAGCGTCCCCGGACAGAGAACACAAGAGACCCAGTACTTC
CDR3aa: CSVPGQRTQETQYF

d_gene: NA
abundance: NA
len: 13
j_gene: TRBJ1-2
v_gene: TRBV7-2
CDR3nt: TGTGCCAGCAGCTTTCCAGGGGTATATGGCTACACCTTC
CDR3aa: CASSFPGVYGYTF

d_gene: NA
abundance: NA
len: 15
j_gene: TRBJ2-7
v_gene: TRBV2
CDR3nt: TGTGCCAGCAGTGGGGGGCCGGCGGGCGCCTACGAGCAGTACTTC
CDR3aa: CASSGGPAGAYEQYF

d_gene: NA
abundance: NA
len: 16
j_gene: TRBJ2-3
v_gene: TRBV7-9
CDR3nt: TGTGCCAGCAGCCCCCGGACCTCCAAGTTTTCGGATACGCAGTATTTT
CDR3aa: CASSPRTSKFSDTQYF

d_gene: NA
abundance: NA
len: 15
j_gene: TRBJ1-2
v_gene: TRBV9
CDR3nt: TGTGCCAGCAGCGCAAACAGGGAAAGGTTTGATGGCTACACCTTC
CDR3aa: CASSANRERFDGYTF

d_gene: NA
abundance: few
len: 16
j_gene: TRBJ2-3
v_gene: TRBV6-5
CDR3nt: TGTGCCAGCAGTTACTCTCTGGGGGGACGCACAGATACGCAGTATTTT
CDR3aa: CASSYSLGGRTDTQYF

d_gene: NA
abundance: NA
len: 15
j_gene: TRBJ1-5
v_gene: TRBV6-6
CDR3nt: TGTGCCAGCAGTTACTCCGGGGAGCCTCGACAGCCCCAGCATTTT
CDR3aa: CASSYSGEPRQPQHF

d_gene: NA
abundance: NA
len: 12
j_gene: TRBJ1-2
v_gene: TRBV13
CDR3nt: TGTGCCAGCAGGGACGAGGACTATGGCTACACCTTC
CDR3aa: CASRDEDYGYTF

d_gene: TRBD1
abundance: NA
len: 15
j_gene: TRBJ2-7
v_gene: TRBV6-2/TRBV6-3
CDR3nt: TGTGCCAGCAGCAATGCCAGGGGGCTACCTTACGAGCAGTACTTC
CDR3aa: CASSNARGLPYEQYF

d_gene: NA
abundance: NA
len: 14
j_gene: TRBJ2-1
v_gene: TRBV2
CDR3nt: TGTGCCGGAAGACAGACCAGCTCCTACAATGAGCAGTTCTTC
CDR3aa: CAGRQTSSYNEQFF

d_gene: TRBD1
abundance: NA
len: 15
j_gene: TRBJ2-3
v_gene: TRBV20-1
CDR3nt: TGCAGTGCTACCGGACAGGACCAACCCGCAGATACGCAGTATTTT
CDR3aa: CSATGQDQPADTQYF

d_gene: NA
abundance: few
len: 13
j_gene: TRBJ2-3
v_gene: TRBV6-5
CDR3nt: TGTGCCAGCAGATCGACTAGATCAGATACGCAGTATTTT
CDR3aa: CASRSTRSDTQYF

d_gene: NA
abundance: few
len: 14
j_gene: TRBJ2-1
v_gene: TRBV4-3
CDR3nt: TGCGCCAGCAGCCAAGTAATGGTCTACAATGAGCAGTTCTTC
CDR3aa: CASSQVMVYNEQFF